This passage covers 8 T cell receptor beta chains from one sample sequenced in a study of HIV-infected patients and healthy controls. cDNA was made from 500 ng RNA using alpha and beta constant primers. Separate chain-specific third strand synthesis with multiplexing indices produced the alpha and beta libraries. TCRdb reanalysed the 5' RACE reads using MiXCR and keeps one entry per CDR3 protein. The sample carries some 20,000 distinct CDR3 sequences, 9.5% to 15% recorded once. Whole blood was used without fractionation, so all unsorted peripheral T cells were included. The sample taken for sequencing was blood. Source of these receptors: an adult in good health.

The chain joins TRBV12-3 or TRBV12-4 to TRBJ2-3; TRBD2 aligns across 9 bases. After removal of 6 bases from V and 5 bases from J, the junction contained 12 bases not matched to a gene. The CDR3 length is 16 residues. The CDR3 reads CASRFPGAGGIDTQYF. As DNA, the CDR3 is TGTGCCAGCAGATTCCCCGGGGCGGGGGGGATAGATACGCAGTATTTT.

This clonotype is medium-sized (0.01 to 0.1%). The rearrangement links TRBV7-9 to TRBJ1-6; TRBD1 aligns across 7 bases. The trim removed 5 bases at V and 11 bases at J, leaving 6 bases unmatched. This CDR3 contains 13 residues. Germline lookup yields CDR1 SEHNR and CDR2 FQNEAQ (reference sequence). This chain's CDR3 is CASSDSTGAPLHF. The DNA for the CDR3 is TGTGCCAGCAGCGATTCCACAGGGGCACCCCTCCACTTT.

The table lists this clonotype with many counts. The CDR3 DNA reads as TGTGCCAGCAGTCGGGGACAGGAGACCCAGTACTTC. Translating gives CASSRGQETQYF. This sequence joins TRBV2 and TRBJ2-5, with TRBD1 matching 7 bases. The V gene's germline CDR1 is SNHLY and CDR2 FYNNEI. The CDR3 runs 12 residues. Unmatched junction bases numbered 2, after V lost 5 bases and J lost 5 bases.

This clonotype was observed at least ten times. This sequence joins TRBV4-3 and TRBJ2-3; D unresolved. Per the germline V gene, CDR1 is LGHNA and CDR2 is YSLEER. V lost 0 bases and J lost 5, with 12 bases in between. The CDR3 runs 15 residues. CDR3 amino acids: CASSQDLLIGDTQYF. The CDR3 region has the DNA TGCGCCAGCAGCCAAGATTTGCTGATTGGAGATACGCAGTATTTT.

In its sample, this clonotype was seen many times. The CDR3 loop is CASSVGLGQGYEQYF. Here the CDR3 DNA reads TGTGCCAGCAGCGTAGGGTTGGGACAGGGGTACGAGCAGTACTTC. This chain connects TRBV9 to TRBJ2-7, with 10 bases fitting TRBD1. In germline, CDR1 is SGDLS, CDR2 YYNGEE. The junction had 4 bases not matched to a gene; V was cut back by 0 bases and J by 4 bases. The CDR3 loop spans 15 amino acids.

The chain has TRBV7-2 and TRBJ2-3; the D is unclear. The CDR3 runs to 14 residues. Trimming stripped 4 bases from V and 0 bases from J, with 8 bases between. CDR1 is SGHTA, CDR2 FQGNSA, per germline. The CDR3 region has the DNA TGTGCCAGCAGCTGGCAGATTAGCACAGATACGCAGTATTTT. Its protein is CASSWQISTDTQYF.

In its sample, this clonotype was seen a few times. The chain has TRBV12-3 or TRBV12-4 and TRBJ2-6, with TRBD1 as a possible D gene (5 bases). The V and J ends lost 2 bases and 0 bases respectively, with 11 bases between them. The CDR3 length is 17 residues. The CDR3 spells CASSLHRRHSGANVLTF. CDR3 sequence (DNA): TGTGCCAGCAGTTTACACAGGCGGCACTCTGGGGCCAACGTCCTGACTTTC.

This clonotype was counted ten times or more. The CDR3 DNA follows: TGCGCCAGCAGCCAAGGGACAGCGCCCTATGGCTACACCTTC. Residues: CASSQGTAPYGYTF. This rearrangement joins TRBV5-1 to TRBJ1-2, with 7 positions matching TRBD1. The V and J ends lost 4 bases and 4 bases, in that order; junction bases with no gene match: 7. There are 14 residues in the CDR3. The germline V gene has CDR1 SGHRS and CDR2 YFSETQ.